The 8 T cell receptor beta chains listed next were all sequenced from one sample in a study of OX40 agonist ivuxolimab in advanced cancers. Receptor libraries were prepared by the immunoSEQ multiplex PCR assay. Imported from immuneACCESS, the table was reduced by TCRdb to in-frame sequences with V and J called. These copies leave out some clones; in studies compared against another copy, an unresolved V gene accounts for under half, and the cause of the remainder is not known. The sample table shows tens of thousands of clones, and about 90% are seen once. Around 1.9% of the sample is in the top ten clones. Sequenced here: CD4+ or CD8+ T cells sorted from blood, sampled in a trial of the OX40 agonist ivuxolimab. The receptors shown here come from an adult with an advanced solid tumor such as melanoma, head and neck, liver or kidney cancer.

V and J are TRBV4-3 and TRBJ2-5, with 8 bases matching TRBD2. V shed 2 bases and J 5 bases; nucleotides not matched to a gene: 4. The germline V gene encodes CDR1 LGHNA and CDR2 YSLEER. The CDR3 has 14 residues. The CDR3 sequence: CASSQRGGMETQYF. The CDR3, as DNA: TGCGCCAGCAGCCAACGCGGGGGGATGGAGACCCAGTACTTC.

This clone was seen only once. CDR3 nucleotides: TGTGCCAGCAGCTTAGTCGCAGGCACAGATACGCAGTATTTT. Its protein is CASSLVAGTDTQYF. The rearrangement joins TRBV11-2 to TRBJ2-3; D is undetermined. CDR3 length: 14 amino acids. The V end was cut by 1 base, the J end by 1 base, with 6 bases between. The germline CDR1 and CDR2 sequences are SGHAT and FQNNGV. The whole variable domain, remainder taken from reference TRBV11-2 and TRBJ2-3, is EAGVAQSPRYKIIEKRQSVAFWCNPISGHATLYWYQQILGQGPKLLIQFQNNGVVDDSQLPKDRFSAERLKGVDSTLKIQPAKLEDSAVYLCASSLVAGTDTQYFGPGTRLTVL.

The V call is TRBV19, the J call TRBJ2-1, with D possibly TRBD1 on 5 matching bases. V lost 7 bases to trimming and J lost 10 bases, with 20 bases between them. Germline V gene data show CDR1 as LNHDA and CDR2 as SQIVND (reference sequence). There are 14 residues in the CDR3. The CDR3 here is CASKAQGLVDEQFF. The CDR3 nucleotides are TGTGCCAGTAAGGCGCAGGGTTTGGTAGACGAGCAGTTCTTC. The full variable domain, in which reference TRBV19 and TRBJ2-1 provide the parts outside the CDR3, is DGGITQSPKYLFRKEGQNVTLSCEQNLNHDAMYWYRQDPGQGLRLIYYSQIVNDFQKGDIAEGYSVSREKKESFPLTVTSAQKNPTAFYLCASKAQGLVDEQFFGPGTRLTVL.

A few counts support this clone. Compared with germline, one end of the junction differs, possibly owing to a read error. The CDR3 protein is CASSLALGPGNSEAFF. CDR3 nucleotides: TGTGCCAGCAGCTTGGCCTTGGGTCCGGGGAACTCTGAAGCTTTCTTT. V usage is TRBV5-4 and J usage is TRBJ1-1; the D is unclear. In germline, CDR1 is SGHNT, CDR2 YYREEE (reference sequence). The CDR3 consists of 16 residues.

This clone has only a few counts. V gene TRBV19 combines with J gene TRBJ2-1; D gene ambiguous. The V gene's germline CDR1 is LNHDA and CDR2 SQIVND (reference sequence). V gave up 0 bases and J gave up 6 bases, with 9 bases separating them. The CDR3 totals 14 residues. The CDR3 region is CASSIDHRGNEQFF. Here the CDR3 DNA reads TGTGCCAGTAGTATAGATCACCGAGGCAATGAGCAGTTCTTC.

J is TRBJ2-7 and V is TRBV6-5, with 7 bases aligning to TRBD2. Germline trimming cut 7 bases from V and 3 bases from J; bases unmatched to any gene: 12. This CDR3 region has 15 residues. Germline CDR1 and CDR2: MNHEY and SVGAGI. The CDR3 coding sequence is TGTGCCAGCACCCATCGGGCGGGGGTTCTCTACGAGCAGTACTTC. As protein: CASTHRAGVLYEQYF.

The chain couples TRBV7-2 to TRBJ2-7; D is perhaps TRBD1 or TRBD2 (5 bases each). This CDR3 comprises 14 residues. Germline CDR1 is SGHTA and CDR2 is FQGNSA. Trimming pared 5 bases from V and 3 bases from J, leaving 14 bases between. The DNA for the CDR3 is TGTGCCAGCAGCCGGGGACGGAACTTCTACGAGCAGTACTTC. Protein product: CASSRGRNFYEQYF.

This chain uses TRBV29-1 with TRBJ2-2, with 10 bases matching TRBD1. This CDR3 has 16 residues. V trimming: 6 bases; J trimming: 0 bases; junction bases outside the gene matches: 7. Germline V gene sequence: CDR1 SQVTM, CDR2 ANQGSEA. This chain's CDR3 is CSVELGTGANTGELFF. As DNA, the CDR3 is TGCAGCGTGGAGCTTGGGACAGGGGCGAACACCGGGGAGCTGTTTTTT.